A single sample gave rise to the 32 T cell receptor beta chains below, sequenced in a study of OX40 agonist ivuxolimab in advanced cancers. Repertoires were generated with immunoSEQ multiplex PCR, while TCRdb's copy carries only in-frame clones and drops some. The profile shows over 55,000 clones, approximately 92% of them singletons. The starting material was CD4+ or CD8+ T cells sorted from blood, obtained in a trial of the OX40 agonist ivuxolimab. All receptors come from an adult with an advanced solid tumor such as melanoma, head and neck, liver or kidney cancer.

CDR3 amino acids: CASSNPGQGRLISYEQYF. CDR3 nucleotide sequence: TGTGCCAGCAGCAATCCGGGACAGGGACGACTTATCTCCTACGAGCAGTACTTC. The genes are TRBV2 and TRBJ2-7; 9 bases agree with TRBD1. V lost 6 bases and J lost 0; bases outside the gene matches: 15. The germline V gene encodes CDR1 SNHLY and CDR2 FYNNEI. The CDR3 sequence is 18 residues long.

This clone came up once. The rearrangement links TRBV7-3 to TRBJ2-1; possibly TRBD1 for D (5 bases). The CDR3 consists of 15 residues. Trimming left V 1 base short and J 0 bases short, with 7 bases between. CDR1 and CDR2 from the germline V gene are SGHTA and FQGTGA. DNA of the CDR3: TGTGCCAGCAGCTTAAGACAGAGCTCCTACAATGAGCAGTTCTTC. Amino acids: CASSLRQSSYNEQFF.

J is TRBJ1-4 and V is TRBV6-5; maybe TRBD1 (5 bases). There are 15 residues in the CDR3. Trimming cost V 0 bases and J 8 bases, with 13 bases left between them. Germline CDR1 is MNHEY and CDR2 is SVGAGI. CDR3 sequence reads: CASSYSEGVGEKLFF. The CDR3, as DNA: TGTGCCAGCAGTTACTCGGAAGGGGTAGGGGAAAAACTGTTTTTT.

Concerning this clone itself: The same CDR3 can be traced to other DNA sequences in this sample. The chain employs TRBV13 and TRBJ1-1; D remains ambiguous. Germline lookup yields CDR1 PRHDT and CDR2 FYEKMQ (reference sequence). V lost 2 bases and J 0 bases, leaving 4 bases between the germline ends. CDR3 length equals 13 residues. This CDR3 reads CASSLLLNTEAFF. Here the CDR3 DNA reads TGTGCCAGCAGCTTACTTCTGAACACTGAAGCTTTCTTT.

The chain employs TRBV5-6 and TRBJ2-5; 11 bases align to TRBD1. Germline-derived CDR1 and CDR2 are SGHDT and YYEEEE. The J segment lost 5 bases and the V segment lost 3 bases, leaving 9 bases of the junction unmatched. The CDR3 covers 16 residues. CDR3 coding DNA: TGTGCCAGCAGCTGGCCCGGGACAGGGGGTAGTGAGACCCAGTACTTC. Translation gives CASSWPGTGGSETQYF.

The count of this clone is one. The gene calls are TRBV7-9 and TRBJ2-5; 8 positions match TRBD1. Germline V gene sequence: CDR1 SEHNR, CDR2 FQNEAQ (reference sequence). The J segment lost 2 bases and the V segment lost 4 bases, leaving 15 bases of the junction unmatched. The CDR3 runs 18 residues. The CDR3 bases are TGTGCCAGCAGCTATACCTACGACTGGGGGACAGGACAAGAGACCCAGTACTTC. Its protein product is CASSYTYDWGTGQETQYF.

The chain carries TRBV11-2 and TRBJ1-1; 7 bases line up with TRBD1. J gave up 3 bases and V 7 bases, and 11 bases lay outside the gene matches. Germline-derived CDR1 and CDR2 are SGHAT and FQNNGV. The CDR3 loop spans 15 amino acids. The CDR3 region has the DNA TGTGCCAGCACCCCGAGGAACAGGGGTGACACTGAAGCTTTCTTT. This gives the protein CASTPRNRGDTEAFF.

The V gene is TRBV4-1, the J gene TRBJ2-5; 7 positions match TRBD2. The V and J ends lost 4 bases and 0 bases, in that order; junction bases with no gene match: 5. Germline V gene data show CDR1 as MGHRA and CDR2 as YSYEKL. CDR3 length: 15 residues. The CDR3 DNA is TGCGCCAGCAGCCTTAGCGGGCCGTACCAAGAGACCCAGTACTTC. It encodes CASSLSGPYQETQYF.

Only a few counts were recorded for this clone. The genes are TRBV2 and TRBJ1-5, with TRBD1 matching over 10 bases. CDR1 and CDR2 from the germline V gene are SNHLY and FYNNEI. This CDR3 spans 15 amino acids. After removal of 6 bases from V and 0 bases from J, the junction contained 2 bases not matched to a gene. CDR3 region: CASSRQGASNQPQHF. DNA of the CDR3: TGTGCCAGCAGCCGACAGGGGGCTAGCAATCAGCCCCAGCATTTT.

This chain links TRBV5-1 with TRBJ2-5, with 9 nucleotides matching TRBD2. Unmatched junction bases numbered 5, after V lost 2 bases and J lost 0 bases. Looked up from germline, CDR1 is SGHRS and CDR2 is YFSETQ. The CDR3 runs to 16 residues. CDR3 amino acids: CASSFRASGNQETQYF. The DNA of the CDR3 is TGCGCCAGCAGCTTCCGGGCTAGCGGGAACCAAGAGACCCAGTACTTC. Supplemented by reference TRBV5-1 and TRBJ2-5, the full variable domain reads KAGVTQTPRYLIKTRGQQVTLSCSPISGHRSVSWYQQTPGQGLQFLFEYFSETQRNKGNFPGRFSGRQFSNSRSEMNVSTLELGDSALYLCASSFRASGNQETQYFGPGTRLLVL.

The V gene is TRBV2, the J gene TRBJ1-2; D unclear. The germline CDR1 and CDR2 sequences are SNHLY and FYNNEI. V lost 10 bases and J 3 bases, leaving 18 bases between the germline ends. The CDR3 loop spans 14 amino acids. This CDR3 reads CATIKGLKDYGYTF. CDR3 bases: TGTGCCACTATAAAGGGTTTGAAGGACTATGGCTACACCTTC.

The CDR3 coding sequence is TGTGCCAGCTCCCCAACAGGGGAAGATACGCAGTATTTT. Its translation: CASSPTGEDTQYF. The V and J genes are TRBV18 and TRBJ2-3; the match to TRBD1 covers 7 bases. Per the germline V gene, CDR1 is KGHSH and CDR2 is LQKENI. This CDR3 is built from 13 residues. Unmatched junction bases numbered 5, after V lost 6 bases and J lost 5 bases.

J is TRBJ2-3 and V is TRBV5-1; the match to TRBD2 covers 10 bases. Trimming cost V 0 bases and J 1 base; bases outside gene matches: 5. The CDR3 has 17 residues. Per the germline V gene, CDR1 is SGHRS and CDR2 is YFSETQ. The CDR3 region is CASSLDPSGGGTDTQYF. The DNA for the CDR3 is TGCGCCAGCAGCTTGGATCCTAGCGGGGGCGGCACAGATACGCAGTATTTT. The full variable domain, in which reference TRBV5-1 and TRBJ2-3 provide the parts outside the CDR3, is KAGVTQTPRYLIKTRGQQVTLSCSPISGHRSVSWYQQTPGQGLQFLFEYFSETQRNKGNFPGRFSGRQFSNSRSEMNVSTLELGDSALYLCASSLDPSGGGTDTQYFGPGTRLTVL.

The chain recombines TRBV6-6 with TRBJ1-2; 9 nucleotides line up with TRBD1. This CDR3 spans 14 amino acids. From germline, CDR1 is MNHNY and CDR2 SVGAGI (reference sequence). V shed 5 bases, J shed 3 bases, and the junction held 4 bases outside the gene matches. The CDR3 DNA sequence: TGTGCCAGCAGTCCGGGACAGGGTGACTATGGCTACACCTTC. Encoded protein: CASSPGQGDYGYTF.

This clone was counted a few times. The CDR3 sequence: CASSGGWGTGPSEQYF. The CDR3 DNA sequence: TGCGCCAGCAGTGGAGGTTGGGGCACCGGGCCATCGGAGCAGTACTTC. The chain is built from TRBV10-1 and TRBJ2-7; weak D call: TRBD1 (5 bases). Between the trimmed V and J ends, which lost 4 bases and 7 bases, there was a span of 23 bases. Looked up from germline, CDR1 is WNHNN and CDR2 is SYGVQD (reference sequence). This CDR3 has 16 amino acids.

The gene calls are TRBV6-1 and TRBJ1-3; no clear D. This CDR3 contains 11 residues. V gave up 1 base and J gave up 13 bases, with 8 bases separating them. Looked up from germline, CDR1 is MNHNS and CDR2 is SASEGT. CDR3 residues: CASSEGQRIYF. CDR3 bases: TGTGCCAGCAGTGAAGGGCAGAGGATATATTTT.

A single count supports this clone. This chain uses TRBV7-2 with TRBJ2-1; the D gene is possibly TRBD2 (6 bases). Per germline, CDR1 SGHTA and CDR2 FQGNSA. Trimming pared 4 bases from V and 4 bases from J, leaving 17 bases between. The CDR3 totals 16 residues. As DNA, the CDR3 is TGTGCCAGCAGCTGGACTCCGGGACTGCAATACAATGAGCAGTTCTTC. Encoded protein: CASSWTPGLQYNEQFF.

The chain employs TRBV18 and TRBJ2-3; D unresolved. The CDR3 loop spans 14 amino acids. The V and J ends lost 1 base and 2 bases respectively, with 7 bases between them. The germline V gene encodes CDR1 KGHSH and CDR2 LQKENI. CDR3 nucleotides: TGTGCCAGCTCACCACTGCTGACCACAGATACGCAGTATTTT. The encoded protein is CASSPLLTTDTQYF.

The chain is built from TRBV2 and TRBJ2-4, with a tentative D call TRBD2 (5 bases). Germline assignment: CDR1 SNHLY and CDR2 FYNNEI. Trimming left V 4 bases short and J 0 bases short, with 13 bases between. The CDR3 extends over 16 amino acids. Here the CDR3 DNA reads TGTGCCAGCAGTGTGAGGGTCCTTATAGCCAAAAACATTCAGTACTTC. As protein: CASSVRVLIAKNIQYF.

This rearrangement joins TRBV28 to TRBJ1-1; 7 nucleotides line up with TRBD1. The germline gives CDR1 MDHEN, CDR2 SYDVKM. The junction had 4 bases not matched to a gene; V was cut back by 6 bases and J by 0 bases. CDR3 length: 14 amino acids. CDR3 nucleotides: TGTGCCAGCAGCTCCACAGGGGTGAACACTGAAGCTTTCTTT. Amino acids: CASSSTGVNTEAFF.

The gene calls are TRBV18 and TRBJ2-3, with D perhaps TRBD1 or TRBD2 (5 bases each). The CDR3 sequence is 13 residues long. Germline V lookup: CDR1 KGHSH, CDR2 LQKENI. The V gene lost 3 bases and the J gene lost 5 bases, with 9 bases spanning the gap. CDR3 sequence (DNA): TGTGCCAGCTCACCCAATGGGGGAGATACGCAGTATTTT. Translating it yields CASSPNGGDTQYF.

V and J are TRBV28 and TRBJ1-5; no firm D call. The CDR3 has 12 residues. Germline V CDR1 and CDR2: MDHEN, SYDVKM. Trimming cost V 3 bases and J 7 bases, with 7 bases left between them. CDR3 bases: TGTGCCAGCAGTTTCATACGCCAGCCCCAGCATTTT. It yields the protein CASSFIRQPQHF.

This chain joins TRBV7-3 and TRBJ1-2; 7 bases are shared with TRBD1. V shed 5 bases and J 6 bases; nucleotides not matched to a gene: 12. This CDR3 comprises 15 residues. In germline, CDR1 is SGHTA, CDR2 FQGTGA. The CDR3 is CASSKDRVKTNGYTF. In nucleotides, the CDR3 is TGTGCCAGCAGCAAAGACAGGGTAAAAACTAATGGCTACACCTTC. Filled out from reference TRBV7-3 and TRBJ1-2, the complete variable domain reads GAGVSQTPSNKVTEKGKYVELRCDPISGHTALYWYRQSLGQGPEFLIYFQGTGAADDSGLPNDRFFAVRPEGSVSTLKIQRTERGDSAVYLCASSKDRVKTNGYTFGSGTRLTVV.

The rearrangement joins TRBV18 to TRBJ2-7; a possible D gene is TRBD2 (6 bases). There are 14 residues in the CDR3. From germline, CDR1 is KGHSH and CDR2 LQKENI. With 3 bases removed from V and 5 bases from J, the gap between germline ends came to 14 bases. The CDR3 coding sequence is TGTGCCAGCTCACCCCGGACTGGGGAGGACGAGCAGTACTTC. Encoded protein: CASSPRTGEDEQYF.

V usage is TRBV5-1 and J usage is TRBJ1-5; 8 nucleotides agree with TRBD1. CDR3 size: 14 residues. Germline CDR1 reads SGHRS; CDR2 reads YFSETQ. With 5 bases clipped from V and 3 bases from J, the junction kept 4 bases outside the gene matches. The chain's CDR3 is CASSPTGDNQPQHF. CDR3 nucleotides: TGCGCCAGCAGTCCGACAGGGGACAATCAGCCCCAGCATTTT.

The CDR3, as DNA: TGTGCCAGCAGTTTATCTTCGGCAGGGAACTATGGCTACACCTTC. Translation: CASSLSSAGNYGYTF. The chain links TRBV27 to TRBJ1-2, with a weak D call TRBD1 (5 bases). The germline V gene has CDR1 MNHEY and CDR2 SMNVEV (reference sequence). The CDR3 is made up of 15 amino acids. With 0 bases removed from V and 2 bases from J, the gap between germline ends came to 10 bases.

The CDR3 spells CASSRVDRGGNTIYF. The DNA of the CDR3 is TGTGCCAGCAGTCGCGTCGACAGGGGTGGAAACACCATATATTTT. V gene TRBV28 combines with J gene TRBJ1-3; 8 bases are a match to TRBD1. The CDR3 contains 15 residues. V dropped 5 bases and J dropped 3; count of bases not matched to a gene: 6. The germline V gene has CDR1 MDHEN and CDR2 SYDVKM.

The V and J genes are TRBV7-9 and TRBJ2-1; D uncertain. The CDR3 runs to 13 residues. CDR1 and CDR2 (germline): SEHNR, FQNEAQ (reference sequence). The V gene lost 4 bases and the J gene lost 8 bases, with 12 bases spanning the gap. CDR3 sequence reads: CASSYGPGDEQFF. DNA for the CDR3: TGTGCCAGCAGCTACGGACCCGGCGATGAGCAGTTCTTC.

The chain uses TRBV19 and TRBJ1-4, with D perhaps TRBD1 (6 bases). V lost 4 bases and J lost 7, with 16 bases in between. Germline CDR1 reads LNHDA; CDR2 reads SQIVND (reference sequence). The CDR3 has 15 residues. Written as DNA, the CDR3 is TGTGCCAGTAGTAGAACCCTCGGGGGGCCTGAAAAACTGTTTTTT. Translation: CASSRTLGGPEKLFF.

V is TRBV11-2 and J is TRBJ2-5, with 8 bases lining up with TRBD2. The V segment lost 4 bases and the J segment 13 bases; nucleotides outside the gene matches: 17. Germline CDR1 SGHAT, CDR2 FQNNGV. This CDR3 spans 15 amino acids. The CDR3 coding sequence is TGTGCCAGCAGCTCAAACCCGGGAGGCGGGAGGCCCCCGTACTTC. Encoded protein: CASSSNPGGGRPPYF.

The rearrangement links TRBV5-1 to TRBJ2-3; D is unresolved. CDR1 is SGHRS and CDR2 is YFSETQ in the germline V gene. This CDR3 region has 14 residues. The ends were cut back, 6 bases at V and 2 bases at J, with 13 bases in the middle. Here the CDR3 DNA reads TGCGCCAGCACCCTGGGAATATTCACAGATACGCAGTATTTT. It encodes CASTLGIFTDTQYF.

The chain is built from TRBV6-5 and TRBJ1-2; D unclear. Germline V gene data show CDR1 as MNHEY and CDR2 as SVGAGI. The CDR3 contains 13 residues. Trimming pared 5 bases from V and 4 bases from J, leaving 11 bases between. For the CDR3, the DNA is TGTGCCAGCAGTCCGACCAAAGTCTATGGCTACACCTTC. Its protein is CASSPTKVYGYTF.